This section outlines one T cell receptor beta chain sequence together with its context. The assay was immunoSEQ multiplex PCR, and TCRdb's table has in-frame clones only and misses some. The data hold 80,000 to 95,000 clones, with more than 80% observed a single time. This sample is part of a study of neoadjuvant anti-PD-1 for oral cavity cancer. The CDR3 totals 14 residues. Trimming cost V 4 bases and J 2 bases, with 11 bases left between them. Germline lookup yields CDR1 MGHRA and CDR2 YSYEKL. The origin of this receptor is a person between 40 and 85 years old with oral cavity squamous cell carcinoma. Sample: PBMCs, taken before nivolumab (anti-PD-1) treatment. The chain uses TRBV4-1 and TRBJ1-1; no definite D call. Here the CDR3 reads CASSPGGSNTEAFF. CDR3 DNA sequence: TGCGCCAGCAGCCCCGGAGGGAGTAACACTGAAGCTTTCTTT.